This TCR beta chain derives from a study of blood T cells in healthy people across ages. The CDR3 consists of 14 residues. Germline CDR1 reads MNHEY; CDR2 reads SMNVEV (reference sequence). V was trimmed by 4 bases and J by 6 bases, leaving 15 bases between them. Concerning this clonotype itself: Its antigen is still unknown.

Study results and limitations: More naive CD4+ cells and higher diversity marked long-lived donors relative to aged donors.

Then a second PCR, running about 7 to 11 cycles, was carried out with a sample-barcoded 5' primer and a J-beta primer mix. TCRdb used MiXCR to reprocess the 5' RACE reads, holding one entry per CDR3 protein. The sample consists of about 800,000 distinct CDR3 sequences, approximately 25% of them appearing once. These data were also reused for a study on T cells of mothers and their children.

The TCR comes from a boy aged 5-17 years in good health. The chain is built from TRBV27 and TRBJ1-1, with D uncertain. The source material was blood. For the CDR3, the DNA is TGTGCCAGCAGTTCACCGGGAGTGGGCGCTGAAGCTTTCTTT. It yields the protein CASSSPGVGAEAFF.